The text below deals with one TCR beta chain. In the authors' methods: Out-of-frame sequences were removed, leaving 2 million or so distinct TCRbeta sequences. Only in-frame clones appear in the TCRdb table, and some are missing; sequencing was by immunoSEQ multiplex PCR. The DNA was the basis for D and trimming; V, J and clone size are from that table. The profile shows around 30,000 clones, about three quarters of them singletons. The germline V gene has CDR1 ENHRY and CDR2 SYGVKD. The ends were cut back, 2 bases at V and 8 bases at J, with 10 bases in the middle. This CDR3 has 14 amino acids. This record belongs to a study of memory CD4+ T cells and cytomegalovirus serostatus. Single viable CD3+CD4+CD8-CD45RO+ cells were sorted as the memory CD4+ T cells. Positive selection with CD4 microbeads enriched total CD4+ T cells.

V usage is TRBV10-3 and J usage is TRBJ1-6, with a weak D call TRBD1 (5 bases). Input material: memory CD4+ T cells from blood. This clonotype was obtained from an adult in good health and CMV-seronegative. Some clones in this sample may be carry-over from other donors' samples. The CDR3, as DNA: TGTGCCATCAGTGAGAGCCGGGACGATTCACCCCTCCACTTT. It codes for CAISESRDDSPLHF.